Listed below are T cell receptor beta chains from one sample, sequenced in a study of OX40 agonist ivuxolimab in advanced cancers. Sequencing used immunoSEQ multiplex PCR; TCRdb keeps in-frame clones, though not all of them. The profile shows nearly 110,000 clones, around 93% of them singletons. The sequences come from CD4+ or CD8+ T cells sorted from blood, collected in a trial of the OX40 agonist ivuxolimab. These receptor sequences come from an adult with an advanced solid tumor such as melanoma, head and neck, liver or kidney cancer. The CDR3 runs from the conserved cysteine through the conserved F or W. A D gene is named only where the DNA matches it firmly. Where a row states a size, it is once, few, many or the class of an expanded clone; other rows omit it.

CDR3aa: CASSDKQGNLNTEAFF
CDR3nt: TGTGCCAGCAGTGATAAACAGGGGAATCTGAACACTGAAGCTTTCTTT
d_gene: TRBD1
v_gene: TRBV25-1
abundance: .
j_gene: TRBJ1-1

CDR3aa: CASSISTGTYEQYF
CDR3nt: TGTGCCAGTAGTATATCGACGGGGACCTACGAGCAGTACTTC
d_gene: .
v_gene: TRBV19
abundance: .
j_gene: TRBJ2-7

CDR3aa: CASSYTGGPYEQYF
CDR3nt: TGTGCCAGCAGCTATACCGGGGGGCCGTACGAGCAGTACTTC
d_gene: .
v_gene: TRBV7-8
abundance: once
j_gene: TRBJ2-7

CDR3aa: CASSLTPPGRGTDTQYF
CDR3nt: TGTGCCAGCAGTTTAACCCCCCCCGGGAGAGGGACAGATACGCAGTATTTT
d_gene: .
v_gene: TRBV27
abundance: .
j_gene: TRBJ2-3

CDR3aa: CASSEGQSSYEQYF
CDR3nt: TGTGCCAGCAGTGAGGGCCAGAGCTCCTACGAGCAGTACTTC
d_gene: .
v_gene: TRBV2
abundance: .
j_gene: TRBJ2-7

CDR3aa: CASSVGSSYNEQFF
CDR3nt: TGTGCCAGCAGTGTGGGTAGTTCCTACAATGAGCAGTTCTTC
d_gene: .
v_gene: TRBV25-1
abundance: .
j_gene: TRBJ2-1

CDR3aa: CASRLTGSTYNEQFF
CDR3nt: TGTGCCAGCAGGTTAACAGGGTCTACCTACAATGAGCAGTTCTTC
d_gene: .
v_gene: TRBV7-3
abundance: few
j_gene: TRBJ2-1

CDR3aa: CASSVGVRAENTEAFF
CDR3nt: TGTGCCAGCAGCGTAGGGGTTAGGGCAGAGAACACTGAAGCTTTCTTT
d_gene: .
v_gene: TRBV9
abundance: .
j_gene: TRBJ1-1

CDR3aa: CASSFLAGSYEQYF
CDR3nt: TGTGCCAGCAGTTTTCTAGCGGGGTCCTACGAGCAGTACTTC
d_gene: TRBD2
v_gene: TRBV28
abundance: .
j_gene: TRBJ2-7

CDR3aa: CASSEGRAFSYEQYF
CDR3nt: TGTGCCAGCAGTGAAGGTCGGGCCTTCTCCTACGAGCAGTACTTC
d_gene: .
v_gene: TRBV25-1
abundance: .
j_gene: TRBJ2-7

CDR3aa: CASSFLSGSSSYNEQFF
CDR3nt: TGCGCCAGCAGCTTCCTTAGCGGCTCCAGCTCCTACAATGAGCAGTTCTTC
d_gene: .
v_gene: TRBV5-1
abundance: .
j_gene: TRBJ2-1

CDR3aa: CASSAQGDEQFF
CDR3nt: TGTGCCAGCAGCGCCCAGGGCGATGAGCAGTTCTTC
d_gene: .
v_gene: TRBV9
abundance: .
j_gene: TRBJ2-1

CDR3aa: CASSLPGAATNEKLFF
CDR3nt: TGTGCCAGCAGTTTACCGGGGGCGGCAACTAATGAAAAACTGTTTTTT
d_gene: .
v_gene: TRBV28
abundance: .
j_gene: TRBJ1-4

CDR3aa: CASSPPGPAAYEQYF
CDR3nt: TGTGCCAGCTCACCCCCGGGACCAGCGGCCTACGAGCAGTACTTC
d_gene: .
v_gene: TRBV18
abundance: .
j_gene: TRBJ2-7

CDR3aa: CASSLGASVYNEQFF
CDR3nt: TGTGCCAGCAGCTTGGGGGCCTCTGTATACAATGAGCAGTTCTTC
d_gene: .
v_gene: TRBV7-9
abundance: .
j_gene: TRBJ2-1

CDR3aa: CAWSLLGNTIYF
CDR3nt: TGTGCCTGGAGTCTTCTAGGAAACACCATATATTTT
d_gene: .
v_gene: TRBV30
abundance: .
j_gene: TRBJ1-3

CDR3aa: CASSQDRKGIYSNQPQHF
CDR3nt: TGTGCCAGCAGCCAAGATAGAAAGGGGATTTATAGCAATCAGCCCCAGCATTTT
d_gene: .
v_gene: TRBV4-2
abundance: .
j_gene: TRBJ1-5

CDR3aa: CASSLESGGTQHF
CDR3nt: TGTGCCAGCAGCTTAGAATCAGGGGGGACCCAGCATTTT
d_gene: TRBD1
v_gene: TRBV11-2
abundance: .
j_gene: TRBJ1-5

CDR3aa: CASSWIDRAPSPLHF
CDR3nt: TGTGCCAGCAGCTGGATCGACAGGGCCCCATCACCCCTCCACTTT
d_gene: TRBD1
v_gene: TRBV7-6
abundance: .
j_gene: TRBJ1-6

CDR3aa: CASSALQGQETQYF
CDR3nt: TGCGCCAGCAGCGCCTTACAGGGACAAGAGACCCAGTACTTC
d_gene: .
v_gene: TRBV5-1
abundance: .
j_gene: TRBJ2-5

CDR3aa: CAATGTNEKLFF
CDR3nt: TGTGCCGCCACAGGAACTAATGAAAAACTGTTTTTT
d_gene: .
v_gene: TRBV6-5
abundance: .
j_gene: TRBJ1-4

CDR3aa: CASSAGQGNEKLFF
CDR3nt: TGTGCCAGCAGCGCGGGACAGGGAAATGAAAAACTGTTTTTT
d_gene: TRBD1
v_gene: TRBV7-3
abundance: .
j_gene: TRBJ1-4

CDR3aa: CASGLVLNSKTDTQYF
CDR3nt: TGTGCTAGTGGTTTGGTACTGAACTCCAAGACAGATACGCAGTATTTT
d_gene: .
v_gene: TRBV12-5
abundance: .
j_gene: TRBJ2-3

CDR3aa: CASSLRTGDRTDTQYF
CDR3nt: TGTGCCAGCAGCTTACGGACAGGGGACCGCACAGATACGCAGTATTTT
d_gene: TRBD1
v_gene: TRBV5-6
abundance: .
j_gene: TRBJ2-3

CDR3aa: CASSLGAAGSEQYF
CDR3nt: TGCGCCAGCAGCTTGGGGGCAGCAGGGTCCGAGCAGTACTTC
d_gene: .
v_gene: TRBV5-1
abundance: .
j_gene: TRBJ2-7

CDR3aa: CASGRTTSGRNTGELFF
CDR3nt: TGTGCTAGTGGTCGGACAACTAGCGGGAGGAACACCGGGGAGCTGTTTTTT
d_gene: TRBD2
v_gene: TRBV12-5
abundance: .
j_gene: TRBJ2-2

CDR3aa: CASRSPQREGETQYF
CDR3nt: TGTGCCAGCAGGTCCCCCCAACGGGAGGGAGAGACCCAGTACTTC
d_gene: TRBD2
v_gene: TRBV6-6
abundance: .
j_gene: TRBJ2-5

CDR3aa: CASGKNYGYTF
CDR3nt: TGTGCCAGCGGCAAGAACTATGGCTACACCTTC
d_gene: .
v_gene: TRBV7-9
abundance: .
j_gene: TRBJ1-2

CDR3aa: CASSEVNSNQPQHF
CDR3nt: TGTGCCAGCAGTGAAGTAAATAGCAATCAGCCCCAGCATTTT
d_gene: .
v_gene: TRBV2
abundance: .
j_gene: TRBJ1-5

CDR3aa: CASSLHAPQGLSGNTIYF
CDR3nt: TGTGCCAGCAGTTTACATGCGCCGCAGGGGTTATCTGGAAACACCATATATTTT
d_gene: .
v_gene: TRBV28
abundance: .
j_gene: TRBJ1-3

CDR3aa: CASRSSGTSYEQYF
CDR3nt: TGTGCCAGCAGGTCTAGCGGGACGTCCTACGAGCAGTACTTC
d_gene: TRBD2
v_gene: TRBV14
abundance: .
j_gene: TRBJ2-7

CDR3aa: CASSLESEGAKQPQHF
CDR3nt: TGTGCCAGCAGTTTAGAGTCGGAGGGGGCGAAGCAGCCCCAGCATTTT
d_gene: TRBD1
v_gene: TRBV28
abundance: .
j_gene: TRBJ1-5

CDR3aa: CSVRGGLETQYF
CDR3nt: TGCAGCGTTCGAGGGGGCCTCGAGACCCAGTACTTC
d_gene: TRBD1
v_gene: TRBV29-1
abundance: .
j_gene: TRBJ2-5